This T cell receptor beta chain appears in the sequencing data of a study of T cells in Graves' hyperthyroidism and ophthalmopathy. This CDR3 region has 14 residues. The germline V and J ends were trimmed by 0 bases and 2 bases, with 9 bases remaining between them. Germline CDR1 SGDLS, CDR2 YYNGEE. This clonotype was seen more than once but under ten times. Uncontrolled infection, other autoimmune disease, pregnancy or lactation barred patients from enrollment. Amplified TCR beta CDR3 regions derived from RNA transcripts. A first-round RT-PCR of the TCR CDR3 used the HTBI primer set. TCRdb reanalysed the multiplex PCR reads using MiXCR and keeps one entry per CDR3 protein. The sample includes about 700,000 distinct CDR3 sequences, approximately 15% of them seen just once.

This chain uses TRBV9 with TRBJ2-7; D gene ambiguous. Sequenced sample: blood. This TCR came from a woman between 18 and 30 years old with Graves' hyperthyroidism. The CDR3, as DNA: TGTGCCAGCAGCGTAGCTAGTGGTCCCTACGAGCAGTACTTC. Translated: CASSVASGPYEQYF.